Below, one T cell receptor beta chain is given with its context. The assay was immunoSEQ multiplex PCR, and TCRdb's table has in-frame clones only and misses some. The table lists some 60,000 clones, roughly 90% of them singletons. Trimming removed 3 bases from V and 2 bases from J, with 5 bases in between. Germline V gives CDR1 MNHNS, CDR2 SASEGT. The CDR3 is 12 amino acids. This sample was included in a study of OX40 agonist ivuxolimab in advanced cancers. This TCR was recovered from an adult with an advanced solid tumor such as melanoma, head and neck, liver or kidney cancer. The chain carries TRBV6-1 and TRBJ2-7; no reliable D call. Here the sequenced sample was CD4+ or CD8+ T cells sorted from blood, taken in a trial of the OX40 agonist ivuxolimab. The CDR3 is CASSDPPYEQYF. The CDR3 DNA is TGTGCCAGCAGTGACCCCCCCTACGAGCAGTACTTC.